This TCR beta chain was found in a study of blood T cell repertoires in COVID-19. In germline, CDR1 is MDHEN, CDR2 SYDVKM. This CDR3 contains 13 residues. V dropped 6 bases and J dropped 3; count of bases not matched to a gene: 5. Cohort assignment relied on participant-reported clinical history. Recovered participants had two consecutive negative NP/OP PCR tests, healthcare professional clearance, or symptom resolution. Authors' analysis steps: Quantification of nucleated cells was approximated via reference gene primer amplification. Here immunoSEQ multiplex PCR was the method, and the copy in TCRdb shows in-frame clones only, minus some. V, J and clone size reflect that table, while D and trimming were determined from the DNA. The table lists around 330,000 clones, approximately 91% of them singletons.

This receptor was taken from a woman between 40 and 55 years old who had recovered from COVID-19. Material: PBMCs or T cells enriched from blood (not recorded which). This chain connects TRBV28 to TRBJ2-7; 7 bases line up with TRBD1. CDR3 loop: CASSRTGDYEQYF. The CDR3 DNA is TGTGCCAGCAGCCGGACAGGCGACTACGAGCAGTACTTC.